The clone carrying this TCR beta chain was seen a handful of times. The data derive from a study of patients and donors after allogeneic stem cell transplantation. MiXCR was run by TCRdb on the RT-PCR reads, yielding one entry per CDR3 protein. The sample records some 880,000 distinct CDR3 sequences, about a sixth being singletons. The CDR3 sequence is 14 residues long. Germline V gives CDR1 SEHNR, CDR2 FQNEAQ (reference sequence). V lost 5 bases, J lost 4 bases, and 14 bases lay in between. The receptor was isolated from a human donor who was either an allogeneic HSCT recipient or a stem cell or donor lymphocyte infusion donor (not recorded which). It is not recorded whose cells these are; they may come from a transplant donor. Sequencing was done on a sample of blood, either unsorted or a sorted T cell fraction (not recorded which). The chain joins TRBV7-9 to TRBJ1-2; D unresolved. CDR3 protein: CASSPRAGSYGYTF. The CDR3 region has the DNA TGTGCCAGCAGCCCGAGGGCCGGGTCCTATGGCTACACCTTC. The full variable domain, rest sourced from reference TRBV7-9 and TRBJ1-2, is DTGVSQNPRHKITKRGQNVTFRCDPISEHNRLYWYRQTLGQGPEFLTYFQNEAQLEKSRLLSDRFSAERPKGSFSTLEIQRTEQGDSAMYLCASSPRAGSYGYTFGSGTRLTVV.